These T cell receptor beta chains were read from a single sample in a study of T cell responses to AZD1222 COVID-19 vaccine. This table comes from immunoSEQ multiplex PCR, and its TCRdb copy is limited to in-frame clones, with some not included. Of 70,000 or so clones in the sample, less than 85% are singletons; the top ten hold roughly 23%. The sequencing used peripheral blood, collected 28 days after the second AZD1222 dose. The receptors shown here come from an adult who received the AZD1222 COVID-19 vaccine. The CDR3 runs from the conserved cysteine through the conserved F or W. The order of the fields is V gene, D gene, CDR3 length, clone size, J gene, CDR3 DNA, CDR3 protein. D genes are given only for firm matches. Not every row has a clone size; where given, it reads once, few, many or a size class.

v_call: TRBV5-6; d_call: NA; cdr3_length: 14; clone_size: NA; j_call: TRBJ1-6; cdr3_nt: TGTGCCAGCAGCTTGTATCAGGCGGGGTCACCCCTCCACTTT; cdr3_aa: CASSLYQAGSPLHF
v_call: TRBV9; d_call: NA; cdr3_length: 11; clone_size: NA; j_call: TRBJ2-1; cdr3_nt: TGTGCCAGCAGCGTAGAGAATGAGCAGTTCTTC; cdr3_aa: CASSVENEQFF
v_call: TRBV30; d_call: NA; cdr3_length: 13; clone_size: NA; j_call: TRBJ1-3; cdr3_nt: TGTGCCTGGAGTGGAGGAGGGGTAGACACCATATATTTT; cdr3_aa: CAWSGGGVDTIYF
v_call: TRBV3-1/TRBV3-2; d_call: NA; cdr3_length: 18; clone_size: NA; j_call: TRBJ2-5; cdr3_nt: TGTGCCAGCAGCCAAGAACGTGGGGACGGGGGGCTCAGGAGGACCCAGTACTTC; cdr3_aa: CASSQERGDGGLRRTQYF
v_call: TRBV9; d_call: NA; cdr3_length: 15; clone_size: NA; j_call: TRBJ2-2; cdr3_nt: TGTGCCAGCAGCGGGGGGTTAAGTGGCACCGGGGAGCTGTTTTTT; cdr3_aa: CASSGGLSGTGELFF
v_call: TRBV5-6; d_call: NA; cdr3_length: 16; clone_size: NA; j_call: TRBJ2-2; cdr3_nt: TGTGCCAGCAGCTTGCTACTAGCCTACAACACCGGGGAGCTGTTTTTT; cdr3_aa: CASSLLLAYNTGELFF
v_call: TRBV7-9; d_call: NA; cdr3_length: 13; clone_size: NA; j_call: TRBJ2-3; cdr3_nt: TGTGCCAGCAGCTTAAGCGGGCCAGATACGCAGTATTTT; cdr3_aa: CASSLSGPDTQYF
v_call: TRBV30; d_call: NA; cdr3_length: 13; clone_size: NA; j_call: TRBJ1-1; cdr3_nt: TGTGCCTGGAGTTTGACACTGAACACTGAAGCTTTCTTT; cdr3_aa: CAWSLTLNTEAFF
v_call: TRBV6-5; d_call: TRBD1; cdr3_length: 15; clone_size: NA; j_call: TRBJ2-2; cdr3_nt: TGTGCCAGCGACAGGGGGCCCGCGAACACCGGGGAGCTGTTTTTT; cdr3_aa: CASDRGPANTGELFF
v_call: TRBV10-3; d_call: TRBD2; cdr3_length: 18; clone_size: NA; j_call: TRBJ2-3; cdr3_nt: TGTGCCATCAGTGAGTCGGGTTCTAGCGGGAGACGAACAGATACGCAGTATTTT; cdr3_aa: CAISESGSSGRRTDTQYF
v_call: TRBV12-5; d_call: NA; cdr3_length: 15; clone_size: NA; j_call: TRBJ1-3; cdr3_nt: TGTGCTAGTGGTTTGACCTGGGGGCTGGGAAACACCATATATTTT; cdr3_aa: CASGLTWGLGNTIYF
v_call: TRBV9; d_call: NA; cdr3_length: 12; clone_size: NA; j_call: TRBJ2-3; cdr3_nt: TGTGCCAGCAGAGGGGGCACAGATACGCAGTATTTT; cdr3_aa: CASRGGTDTQYF
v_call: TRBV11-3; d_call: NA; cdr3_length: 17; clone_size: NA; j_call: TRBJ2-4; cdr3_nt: TGTGCCAGCAGCTTAGACCTTGGGAGGGGGGCCAAAAACATTCAGTACTTC; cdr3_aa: CASSLDLGRGAKNIQYF
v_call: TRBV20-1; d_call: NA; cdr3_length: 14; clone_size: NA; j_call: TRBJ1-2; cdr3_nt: TGCAGTGCTAGTAACAGTTTAGCTAACTATGGCTACACCTTC; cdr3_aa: CSASNSLANYGYTF
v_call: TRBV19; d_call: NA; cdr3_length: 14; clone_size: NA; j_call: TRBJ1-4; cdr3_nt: TGTGCCAGTAGTATTGGGCAAACTAATGAAAAACTGTTTTTT; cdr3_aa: CASSIGQTNEKLFF
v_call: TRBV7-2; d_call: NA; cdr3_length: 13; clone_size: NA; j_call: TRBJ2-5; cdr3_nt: TGTGCCAGCAGCTTAGCCTCTATAGAGACCCAGTACTTC; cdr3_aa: CASSLASIETQYF
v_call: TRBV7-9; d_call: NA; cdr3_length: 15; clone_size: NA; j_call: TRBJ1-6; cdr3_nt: TGTGCCAGCAGCTTAGTCGGGTCCGGCAATTCACCCCTCCACTTT; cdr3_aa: CASSLVGSGNSPLHF
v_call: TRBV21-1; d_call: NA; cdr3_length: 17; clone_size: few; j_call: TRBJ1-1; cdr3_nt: TGTGCCAGCAGCAAAGTCCACCGACAGGGGGCTCACACTGAAGCTTTCTTT; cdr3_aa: CASSKVHRQGAHTEAFF
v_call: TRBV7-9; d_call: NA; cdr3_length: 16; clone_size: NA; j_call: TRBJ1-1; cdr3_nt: TGTGCCAGCAGCGGCCCAAGGGTGGTGGGGAACACTGAAGCTTTCTTT; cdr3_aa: CASSGPRVVGNTEAFF
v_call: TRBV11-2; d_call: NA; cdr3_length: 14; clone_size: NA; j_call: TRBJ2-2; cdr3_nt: TGTGCCAGCACGATCAATCTGGCGGGCGGGGAGCTGTTTTTT; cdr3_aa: CASTINLAGGELFF
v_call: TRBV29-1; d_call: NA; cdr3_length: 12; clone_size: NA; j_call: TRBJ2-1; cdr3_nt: TGCAGCGTCGAGGGACCTCACAATGAGCAGTTCTTC; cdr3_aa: CSVEGPHNEQFF
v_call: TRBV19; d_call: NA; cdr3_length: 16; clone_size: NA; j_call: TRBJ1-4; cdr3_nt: TGTGCCAGTAGTAGGCAGGGAGAGTGGTCTAATGAAAAACTGTTTTTT; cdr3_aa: CASSRQGEWSNEKLFF
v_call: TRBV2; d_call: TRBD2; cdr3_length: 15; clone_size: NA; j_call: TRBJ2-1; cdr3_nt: TGTGCCAGCAGTAAACTAGCGGGGAGGAACAATGAGCAGTTCTTC; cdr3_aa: CASSKLAGRNNEQFF
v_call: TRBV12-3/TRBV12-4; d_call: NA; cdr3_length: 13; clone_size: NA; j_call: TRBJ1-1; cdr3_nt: TGTGCCAGCAGTCCCCAAGTGAACACTGAAGCTTTCTTT; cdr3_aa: CASSPQVNTEAFF
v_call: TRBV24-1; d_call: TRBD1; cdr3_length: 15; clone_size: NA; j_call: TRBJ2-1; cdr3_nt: TGTGCCACCAGTGACCCACAGGGGAAGTACAATGAGCAGTTCTTC; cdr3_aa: CATSDPQGKYNEQFF
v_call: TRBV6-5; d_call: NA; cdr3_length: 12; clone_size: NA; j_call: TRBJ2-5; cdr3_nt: TGTGCCAGCATTGGGCCCAAGAGAACCCAGTACTTC; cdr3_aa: CASIGPKRTQYF
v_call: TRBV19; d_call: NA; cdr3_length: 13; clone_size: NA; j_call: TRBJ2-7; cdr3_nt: TGTGCCAGTAGTTTTAACCCCTATTACGAGCAGTACTTC; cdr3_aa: CASSFNPYYEQYF
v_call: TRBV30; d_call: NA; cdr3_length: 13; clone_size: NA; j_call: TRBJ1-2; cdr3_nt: TGTGCCTGGAGTGTATATGGGAACTATGGCTACACCTTC; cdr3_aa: CAWSVYGNYGYTF
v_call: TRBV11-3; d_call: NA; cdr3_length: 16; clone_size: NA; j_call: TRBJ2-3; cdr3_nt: TGTGCCAGCAGCCCACTCCCCTGGGAGGGCACAGATACGCAGTATTTT; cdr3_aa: CASSPLPWEGTDTQYF
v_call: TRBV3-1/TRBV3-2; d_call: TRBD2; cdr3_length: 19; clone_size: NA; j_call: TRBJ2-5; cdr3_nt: TGTGCCAGCAGCCAAGTTGACCTCGAGTCGGGGGGGTTGGTGGAGACCCAGTACTTC; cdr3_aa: CASSQVDLESGGLVETQYF
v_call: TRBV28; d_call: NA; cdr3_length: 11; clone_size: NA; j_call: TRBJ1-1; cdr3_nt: TGTGCCAGCGAAAGGAACACTGAAGCTTTCTTT; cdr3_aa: CASERNTEAFF
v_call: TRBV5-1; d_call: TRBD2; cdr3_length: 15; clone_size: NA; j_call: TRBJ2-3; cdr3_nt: TGCGCCAGCAGTTTCTCGGGGGGGAGCACAGATACGCAGTATTTT; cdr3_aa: CASSFSGGSTDTQYF
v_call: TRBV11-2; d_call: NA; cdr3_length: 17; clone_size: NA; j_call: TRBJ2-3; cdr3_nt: TGTGCCAGCAGCCCTCAGACAGGCCGGCCCGAGGCCAGTACGCAGTATTTT; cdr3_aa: CASSPQTGRPEASTQYF
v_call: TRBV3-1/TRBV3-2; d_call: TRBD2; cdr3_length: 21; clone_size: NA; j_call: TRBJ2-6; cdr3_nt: TGTGCCAGCAGCCAAATGGCGGGAGGAGGCAGGAGTTCTAGGGGGGCCAACGTCCTGACTTTC; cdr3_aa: CASSQMAGGGRSSRGANVLTF
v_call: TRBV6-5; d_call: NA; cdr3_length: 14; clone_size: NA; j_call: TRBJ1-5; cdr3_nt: TGTGCCAGCAGAACAGGGTATAGCAATCAGCCCCAGCATTTT; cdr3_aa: CASRTGYSNQPQHF
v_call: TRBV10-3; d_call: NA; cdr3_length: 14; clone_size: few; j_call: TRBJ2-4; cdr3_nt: TGTGCCATCAGTGAAGAGGGGGTCAAAAACATTCAGTACTTC; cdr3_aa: CAISEEGVKNIQYF
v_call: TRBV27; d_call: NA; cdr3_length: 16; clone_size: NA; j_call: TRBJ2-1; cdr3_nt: TGTGCCAGCAGTTTATCCGGGACCCGGGGTTACAATGAGCAGTTCTTC; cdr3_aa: CASSLSGTRGYNEQFF
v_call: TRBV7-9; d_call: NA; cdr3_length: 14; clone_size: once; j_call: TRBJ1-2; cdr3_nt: TGTGCCAGCAGCGTCGGGTCGCGAAACTATGGCTACACCTTC; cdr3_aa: CASSVGSRNYGYTF
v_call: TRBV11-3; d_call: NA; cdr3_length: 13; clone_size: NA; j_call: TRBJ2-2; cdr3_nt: TGTGCCAGCAGCTTAGCCCCCGCCGGGGAGCTGTTTTTT; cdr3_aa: CASSLAPAGELFF
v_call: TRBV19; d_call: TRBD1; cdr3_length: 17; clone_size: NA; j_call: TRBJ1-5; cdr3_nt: TGTGCCAGTAGTAAGGACCCAGGGGGATATAGCAATCAGCCCCAGCATTTT; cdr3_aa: CASSKDPGGYSNQPQHF
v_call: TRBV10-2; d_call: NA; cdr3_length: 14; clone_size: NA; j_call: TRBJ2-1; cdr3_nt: TGCGCCAGCAGCTCAAGGGTCGACTACAATGAGCAGTTCTTC; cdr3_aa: CASSSRVDYNEQFF
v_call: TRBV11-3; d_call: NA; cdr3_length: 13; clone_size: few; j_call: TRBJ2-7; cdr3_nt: TGTGCCAGCAGCTTAGATAGGGGCTACGAGCAGTACTTC; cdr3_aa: CASSLDRGYEQYF
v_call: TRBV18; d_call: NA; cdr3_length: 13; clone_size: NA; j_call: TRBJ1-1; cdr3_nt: TGTGCCAGCTCACCCTCAGTAACTGCTGAAGCTTTCTTT; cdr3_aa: CASSPSVTAEAFF
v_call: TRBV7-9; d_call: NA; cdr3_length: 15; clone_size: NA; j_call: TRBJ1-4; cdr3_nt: TGTGCCAGCAGCTGGTACCGGGACAATAATGAAAAACTGTTTTTT; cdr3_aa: CASSWYRDNNEKLFF
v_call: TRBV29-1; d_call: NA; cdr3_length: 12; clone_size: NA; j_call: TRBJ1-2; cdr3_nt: TGCAGCGTTAGTAATTTTAACTATGGCTACACCTTC; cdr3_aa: CSVSNFNYGYTF
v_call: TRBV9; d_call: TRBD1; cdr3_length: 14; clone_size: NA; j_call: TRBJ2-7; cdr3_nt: TGTGCCAGCAGCGTAACAGGGGCCCCCTACGAGCAGTACTTC; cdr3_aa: CASSVTGAPYEQYF
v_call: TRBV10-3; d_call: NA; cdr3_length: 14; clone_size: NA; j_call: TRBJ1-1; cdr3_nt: TGTGCCATCACCGAGGGCAGCATGAACACTGAAGCTTTCTTT; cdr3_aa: CAITEGSMNTEAFF